These 15 T cell receptor beta chains were all obtained from the same sample, sequenced in a study of T cell repertoires in cytomegalovirus infection. TCRdb itself ran the reads through MiXCR, one entry per CDR3 protein. Counted here are around 210,000 distinct CDR3 sequences, 5% to 8.5% occurring once; the ten biggest clones make up more than 5.5%. Sequencing was performed on PBMCs. The receptors originated from a human donor in good health (CMV status not recorded). Some clones in this sample may be carry-over from other donors' samples.

Many counts were recorded for this clonotype. The chain links TRBV7-2 to TRBJ2-7; D not resolved. The length of the CDR3 is 12 residues. Deletions cut 3 bases from V and 3 bases from J, with 6 bases between. CDR1 and CDR2 from the germline V gene are SGHTA and FQGNSA. CDR3 amino acids: CASSFDDYEQYF. DNA of the CDR3: TGTGCCAGCAGCTTTGATGACTACGAGCAGTACTTC. Full variable domain (outside the CDR3, taken from reference TRBV7-2 and TRBJ2-7): GAGVSQSPSNKVTEKGKDVELRCDPISGHTALYWYRQSLGQGLEFLIYFQGNSAPDKSGLPSDRFSAERTGGSVSTLTIQRTQQEDSAVYLCASSFDDYEQYFGPGTRLTVT.

This clonotype was detected many times. This chain joins TRBV29-1 and TRBJ2-5; 7 bases map to TRBD1. The trim removed 6 bases at V and 5 bases at J, leaving 6 bases unmatched. Germline V gene sequence: CDR1 SQVTM, CDR2 ANQGSEA. CDR3 length: 12 amino acids. Here the CDR3 reads CSVTGEWETQYF. The CDR3, as DNA: TGCAGCGTAACAGGGGAGTGGGAGACCCAGTACTTC.

This clonotype has ten or more counts. This chain joins TRBV7-2 and TRBJ1-5; no clear D gene. The CDR3 is 14 amino acids. Trimming removed 6 bases at V and 8 bases at J, with 17 bases between. The germline CDR1 and CDR2 sequences are SGHTA and FQGNSA. Here the CDR3 reads CASSLNGRGEPQHF. The CDR3 region has the DNA TGTGCCAGCAGTTTGAACGGACGCGGCGAGCCCCAGCATTTT.

The sample holds many counts of this clonotype. J is TRBJ1-2 and V is TRBV7-2, with 9 bases lining up with TRBD1. The germline CDR1 and CDR2 sequences are SGHTA and FQGNSA. CDR3 length: 14 amino acids. Trimming at V came to 3 bases and at J to 7 bases, leaving 6 bases not matched to a gene. In DNA, the CDR3 is TGTGCCAGCAGCTTTGGGGACAGGGACGGTGGCTACACCTTC. Translated, it gives CASSFGDRDGGYTF.

The sample holds many counts of this clonotype. V and J are TRBV20-1 and TRBJ1-5; 8 bases agree with TRBD1. Per the germline V gene, CDR1 is DFQATT and CDR2 is SNEGSKA (reference sequence). The trim removed 5 bases at V and 4 bases at J, leaving 13 bases unmatched. The length of the CDR3 is 16 residues. The CDR3 here is CSARLAGTGTNQPQHF. The CDR3 region has the DNA TGCAGTGCTCGTTTAGCCGGGACAGGCACTAATCAGCCCCAGCATTTT.

Notes on this clonotype: A much bigger clone sits one base away, suggesting this may be a read error. The genes are TRBV29-1 and TRBJ2-7; 7 bases are shared with TRBD1. The CDR3 loop spans 13 amino acids. Germline V CDR1 and CDR2: SQVTM, ANQGSEA. V lost 5 bases, J lost 3 bases, and 7 bases stayed unmatched. The chain's CDR3 is CSVTGRGLYEQYF. DNA for the CDR3: TGCAGCGTTACTGGTAGGGGGCTCTACGAGCAGTACTTC.

This clonotype was counted ten times or more. The V and J genes are TRBV29-1 and TRBJ2-5; no definite D call. Trimming took off 7 bases at V and 5 bases at J, with 14 bases between the two ends. Germline V gene lookup returns CDR1 SQVTM and CDR2 ANQGSEA. CDR3 size: 12 residues. The CDR3 protein is CSASVQGETQYF. The CDR3 DNA is TGCAGCGCCTCCGTTCAAGGGGAGACCCAGTACTTC.

The table lists this clonotype with many counts. The V call is TRBV20-1, the J call TRBJ1-6; 9 nucleotides match TRBD1. From germline, CDR1 is DFQATT and CDR2 SNEGSKA (reference sequence). This CDR3 is 14 amino acids long. V shed 4 bases, J shed 9 bases, and the junction held 7 bases outside the gene matches. This chain's CDR3 is CSATRKTGGSPLHF. CDR3 nucleotide sequence: TGCAGTGCTACGCGAAAGACAGGGGGTTCACCCCTCCACTTT.

This clonotype occurred many times. The V and J genes are TRBV25-1 and TRBJ1-2; weak D call: TRBD1 (6 bases). The CDR3 extends over 14 amino acids. V lost 2 bases to trimming and J lost 5 bases, with 12 bases between them. Germline-derived CDR1 and CDR2 are MGHDK and SYGVNS. The CDR3 spells CASSETGTRYGYTF. The CDR3 DNA follows: TGTGCCAGCAGTGAAACCGGGACAAGATATGGCTACACCTTC.

This clonotype appeared many times. V is TRBV28 and J is TRBJ2-2; D unclear. Germline CDR1 MDHEN, CDR2 SYDVKM. The ends were cut back, 7 bases at V and 3 bases at J, with 9 bases in the middle. This CDR3 has 13 residues. CDR3 in DNA: TGTGCCAGCAAGAGGACGGACACCGGGGAGCTGTTTTTT. Translation gives CASKRTDTGELFF.

This clonotype showed up many times. V is TRBV6-2 or TRBV6-3 and J is TRBJ2-5; 7 bases align to TRBD1. The CDR3 has 15 amino acids. Unmatched junction bases numbered 13, after V lost 5 bases and J lost 7 bases. From germline, CDR1 is MNHEY and CDR2 SVGEGT. The CDR3 DNA is TGTGCCAGCAGTAGAACGACAGGGCGGCTCAGGACCCAGTACTTC. It is translated as CASSRTTGRLRTQYF.

In its sample, this clonotype was seen many times. V gene TRBV10-3 combines with J gene TRBJ2-7; 10 nucleotides agree with TRBD1. The germline CDR1 and CDR2 sequences are ENHRY and SYGVKD. The CDR3 is made up of 15 amino acids. Trimming at V came to 4 bases and at J to 6 bases, leaving 9 bases not matched to a gene. This CDR3 reads CAISASGTGEREQYF. CDR3 DNA sequence: TGTGCCATCAGTGCTTCAGGGACAGGGGAACGCGAGCAGTACTTC.

The V call is TRBV7-9, the J call TRBJ2-3, with 9 bases identical to TRBD2. Germline V gives CDR1 SEHNR, CDR2 FQNEAQ (reference sequence). The V gene end was trimmed by 2 bases and the J gene end by 1 base; junction bases not matched to a gene: 7. This CDR3 is built from 17 residues. The CDR3 spells CASSLNQASGGTDTQYF. CDR3 nucleotide sequence: TGTGCCAGCAGCTTAAATCAGGCTAGCGGGGGCACAGATACGCAGTATTTT.

V gene TRBV5-5 combines with J gene TRBJ2-5; 9 bases align to TRBD1. Germline CDR1 and CDR2: SGHKS and YYEKEE (reference sequence). The V segment lost 3 bases and the J segment 4 bases; nucleotides outside the gene matches: 13. This CDR3 contains 17 residues. The CDR3 region is CASSWTPSGGQGETQYF. The DNA of the CDR3 is TGTGCCAGCAGCTGGACCCCCTCCGGGGGACAGGGAGAGACCCAGTACTTC.

This clonotype was seen ten or more times. This rearrangement joins TRBV4-2 to TRBJ2-1, with 12 bases aligning to TRBD1. This CDR3 has 15 residues. V dropped 4 bases and J dropped 8; count of bases not matched to a gene: 6. The germline CDR1 and CDR2 sequences are LGHNA and YNFKEQ. The CDR3 DNA follows: TGTGCCAGCAGCCGTGCCGGGACAGGGGGCGATGAGCAGTTCTTC. This translates into CASSRAGTGGDEQFF.